Below are 7 T cell receptor beta chains sequenced from a single sample in a study of blood T cell repertoires in COVID-19. Profiled with immunoSEQ multiplex PCR; TCRdb holds only in-frame clones, not every one. The data contain about 250,000 clones, about 87% of them seen just once; the ten biggest clones take up roughly 6%. Sequences were obtained from peripheral blood. All receptors derive from a woman aged 30 to 39 with COVID-19, enrolled during active disease.

V gene TRBV7-9 combines with J gene TRBJ2-7; 12 nucleotides match TRBD1. Losses at the gene ends were 5 bases for V and 4 bases for J; bases not matched to a gene: 9. This CDR3 contains 16 residues. Germline V gene sequence: CDR1 SEHNR, CDR2 FQNEAQ (reference sequence). This CDR3 reads CASSPQTGQGAYEQYF. DNA for the CDR3: TGTGCCAGCAGCCCTCAAACGGGACAGGGGGCGTACGAGCAGTACTTC.

The rearrangement links TRBV29-1 to TRBJ2-4; 9 bases agree with TRBD1. Germline CDR1 and CDR2: SQVTM and ANQGSEA. The ends lost 5 bases at V and 9 bases at J; junction bases unmatched: 20. The CDR3 is 17 amino acids. The CDR3 DNA sequence: TGCAGCGTTTCGGGACAGGGTGGTGGGGAAGGGGTCGGCATTCAGTACTTC. Protein: CSVSGQGGGEGVGIQYF.

This clone has just one count. This chain joins TRBV19 and TRBJ2-2, with TRBD2 identical over 12 bases. The CDR3 loop spans 17 amino acids. The germline CDR1 and CDR2 sequences are LNHDA and SQIVND (reference sequence). The V segment lost 0 bases and the J segment 5 bases; nucleotides outside the gene matches: 4. The CDR3 loop reads CASSIDGLAGSTGELFF. Here the CDR3 DNA reads TGTGCCAGTAGTATAGACGGACTAGCGGGATCGACCGGGGAGCTGTTTTTT.

The J gene is TRBJ1-2, the V gene TRBV4-1; tentatively, D is TRBD1 (5 bases). The V gene lost 4 bases and the J gene lost 0 bases, with 15 bases spanning the gap. Germline V gene lookup returns CDR1 MGHRA and CDR2 YSYEKL. The CDR3 totals 16 residues. CDR3 DNA: TGCGCCAGCAGCCCAGGGAACAGTCCGGCTAACTATGGCTACACCTTC. Translation gives CASSPGNSPANYGYTF.

The gene calls are TRBV3-1 (or the pseudogene TRBV3-2) and TRBJ2-3, with 8 bases lining up with TRBD1. With 10 bases clipped from V and 6 bases from J, the junction kept 6 bases outside the gene matches. CDR1 and CDR2 (germline): LGHDT, YNNKEL (reference sequence). The CDR3 has 12 residues. Written as DNA, the CDR3 is TGTGCCACCGCAGGGGGCTCGGATACGCAGTATTTT. Translation: CATAGGSDTQYF.

The chain uses TRBV25-1 and TRBJ2-3; the match to TRBD1 covers 7 bases. Unmatched junction bases numbered 5, after V lost 8 bases and J lost 0 bases. The CDR3 covers 14 residues. Germline lookup yields CDR1 MGHDK and CDR2 SYGVNS. CDR3 region: CASRGTVSTDTQYF. The CDR3 coding sequence is TGTGCCAGCCGAGGGACAGTCAGCACAGATACGCAGTATTTT.

The V gene is TRBV6-5, the J gene TRBJ1-5, with TRBD1 as a possible D gene (6 bases). CDR3 size: 13 residues. The germline gives CDR1 MNHEY, CDR2 SVGAGI. V dropped 5 bases and J dropped 5 bases, with 10 bases sitting between them. The CDR3 region is CASSPQGYQPQHF. CDR3 sequence (DNA): TGTGCCAGCAGTCCCCAGGGGTATCAGCCCCAGCATTTT.